This TCR beta chain appears in the sequencing data of a study of blood T cell repertoires in COVID-19. Overall study: Sample material is recorded as cDNA or gDNA derived from T cells, B-cell-depleted T cells, or PBMCs.

Per germline, CDR1 SNHLY and CDR2 FYNNEI. The CDR3 has 13 amino acids. The germline V and J ends were trimmed by 4 bases and 0 bases, with 4 bases remaining between them. This table comes from immunoSEQ multiplex PCR, and its TCRdb copy is limited to in-frame clones, with some not included. This sample has approximately 140,000 clones, with about four fifths found just once. This sequence was found in a woman aged 45-60 years who had been exposed to COVID-19. The specimen sequenced was PBMCs or T cells enriched from blood (not recorded which). The V gene is TRBV2, the J gene TRBJ1-5; D uncertain. This chain's CDR3 is CASSGDSNQPQHF. The CDR3 DNA is TGTGCCAGCAGTGGAGATAGCAATCAGCCCCAGCATTTT.